This T cell receptor beta chain was recorded in a study of blood T cell repertoires in COVID-19. At the level of the study: Acute and convalescent COVID-19 samples came from the United States, Italy and Spain. Nucleic acid was either cDNA or gDNA, and it came from T cells, B-cell-depleted T cells, or PBMCs.

Under the authors' procedure: The assay estimated nucleated cells by amplifying reference gene primers. The repertoire was sequenced with immunoSEQ multiplex PCR; TCRdb's copy has only in-frame clones and lacks some. V and J calls and clone size are as listed in that table; D and trimming were resolved from the DNA. The sample lists 150,000 to 200,000 clones; approximately 80% were seen once. Germline V gives CDR1 SGHNT, CDR2 YENEEA. The junction had 2 bases not matched to a gene; V was cut back by 5 bases and J by 5 bases. CDR3 length equals 14 residues. This sequence joins TRBV11-3 and TRBJ2-3; 12 nucleotides align to TRBD2. This sequence was found in a human donor in a cohort sampled during active COVID-19. Sequencing used peripheral blood. DNA for the CDR3: TGTGCCAGCAGCCCTAGCGGGAGGGGAGATACGCAGTATTTT. It translates to CASSPSGRGDTQYF.